This T cell receptor beta chain is from a study of blood T cell repertoires in COVID-19. Background on the study: COVID-19 samples collected from the United States, Italy and Spain covered acute and convalescent phases. PBMCs, B-cell-depleted T cells, or T cells provided the cDNA or gDNA that made up the material.

Germline CDR1 is SNHLY and CDR2 is FYNNEI. Losses at the gene ends were 6 bases for V and 7 bases for J; bases not matched to a gene: 9. The CDR3 length is 13 residues. The authors' processing: Estimation of nucleated cell counts relied on the amplification of reference gene primers. Assay used: immunoSEQ multiplex PCR; TCRdb lists only in-frame clones, some missing. The DNA was the basis for D and trimming; V, J and clone size are from that table. The profile shows about 310,000 clones, around 86% of them singletons. The receptor's source is a man aged 45-65 years with active or convalescent COVID-19. Sequenced: peripheral blood. The V call is TRBV2, the J call TRBJ2-7, with 7 bases lining up with TRBD1. CDR3 loop: CASRTTTGREQYF. The CDR3 nucleotides read TGTGCCAGCAGGACGACGACAGGGCGGGAGCAGTACTTC.